What follows are 5 T cell receptor beta chains derived from one specimen sequenced in a study of blood T cell repertoires in COVID-19. The assay was immunoSEQ multiplex PCR, and TCRdb's table has in-frame clones only and misses some. This sample has 150,000 to 190,000 clones, with around four fifths found just once. The material sequenced was peripheral blood. The receptors shown here come from a woman of 80 years or more with acute or convalescent COVID-19.

This rearrangement joins TRBV4-3 to TRBJ2-7; weak D call: TRBD1 (7 bases). The CDR3 is made up of 19 amino acids. Germline values: CDR1 LGHNA, CDR2 YSLEER. Trimming took off 1 base at V and 0 bases at J, with 22 bases between the two ends. The CDR3 spells CASSQAGASKGQRSYEQYF. The CDR3 DNA reads TGCGCCAGCAGCCAAGCGGGGGCCTCCAAGGGACAGCGCTCCTACGAGCAGTACTTC.

The chain has TRBV19 and TRBJ1-6; 8 positions agree with TRBD1. Germline trimming cut 4 bases from V and 9 bases from J; bases unmatched to any gene: 5. Germline CDR1 and CDR2: LNHDA and SQIVND (reference sequence). This CDR3 spans 14 amino acids. CDR3 in DNA: TGTGCCAGTAGTACCCAGGGGGCTAGTTCACCCCTCCACTTT. As protein: CASSTQGASSPLHF.

This clone was detected a few times. V gene TRBV7-2 combines with J gene TRBJ2-1, with D uncertain. The CDR3 has 13 amino acids. Trimming took 1 base from V and 3 from J, leaving 4 bases between them. Germline CDR1 SGHTA, CDR2 FQGNSA. CDR3: CASSLGSYNEQFF. Written as DNA, the CDR3 is TGTGCCAGCAGCTTAGGCAGCTACAATGAGCAGTTCTTC.

The gene calls are TRBV21-1 and TRBJ1-6; the table's D call, TRBD1, was not checked against the DNA. TRBV21-1 is a known pseudogene. The CDR3 spans 16 residues. The CDR3 sequence is CASSKALGAGSSPLHF. In nucleotides, the CDR3 is TGTGCCAGCAGCAAAGCCTTGGGGGCAGGGTCTTCACCCCTCCACTTT.

The sample holds a few counts of this clone. The J gene is TRBJ1-6, the V gene TRBV7-2; no firm D call. Trimming took off 2 bases at V and 8 bases at J, with 10 bases between the two ends. The CDR3 totals 14 residues. Looked up from germline, CDR1 is SGHTA and CDR2 is FQGNSA. The CDR3 DNA is TGTGCCAGCAGCTTAAGAAGGAGAGATTCACCCCTCCACTTT. Its protein is CASSLRRRDSPLHF. The whole variable domain, filled in from reference TRBV7-2 and TRBJ1-6, reads GAGVSQSPSNKVTEKGKDVELRCDPISGHTALYWYRQSLGQGLEFLIYFQGNSAPDKSGLPSDRFSAERTGGSVSTLTIQRTQQEDSAVYLCASSLRRRDSPLHFGNGTRLTVT.